This TCR beta chain was recorded in a study of vaccination and CD4 T cells after COVID-19. The CDR3 has 16 residues. The V gene's germline CDR1 is MDHEN and CDR2 SYDVKM. Between the trimmed V and J ends, which lost 3 bases and 0 bases, there was a span of 14 bases. This sample's treatment: roughly 10-day PBMC culture with coronavirus spike peptide pools or control peptides (ViraFEST assay). With respect to this clonotype: The antigen is undetermined.

Cultured CD4+ T cells had their DNA profiled by the Oncomine TCR Beta short-read assay. TCRdb recomputed calls from the PCR reads with MiXCR, one row per CDR3 protein. The profile shows some 13,000 distinct CDR3 sequences, around 30% of them singletons. The sequenced material came from cultured CD4+ T cells from blood. The sequence was collected from a human donor with COVID-19. J is TRBJ1-1 and V is TRBV28, with D tentatively TRBD1 (6 bases). The CDR3 DNA reads as TGTGCCAGCAGTTTCCTGCAGGGGAACTTGAACACTGAAGCTTTCTTT. Translating it yields CASSFLQGNLNTEAFF.